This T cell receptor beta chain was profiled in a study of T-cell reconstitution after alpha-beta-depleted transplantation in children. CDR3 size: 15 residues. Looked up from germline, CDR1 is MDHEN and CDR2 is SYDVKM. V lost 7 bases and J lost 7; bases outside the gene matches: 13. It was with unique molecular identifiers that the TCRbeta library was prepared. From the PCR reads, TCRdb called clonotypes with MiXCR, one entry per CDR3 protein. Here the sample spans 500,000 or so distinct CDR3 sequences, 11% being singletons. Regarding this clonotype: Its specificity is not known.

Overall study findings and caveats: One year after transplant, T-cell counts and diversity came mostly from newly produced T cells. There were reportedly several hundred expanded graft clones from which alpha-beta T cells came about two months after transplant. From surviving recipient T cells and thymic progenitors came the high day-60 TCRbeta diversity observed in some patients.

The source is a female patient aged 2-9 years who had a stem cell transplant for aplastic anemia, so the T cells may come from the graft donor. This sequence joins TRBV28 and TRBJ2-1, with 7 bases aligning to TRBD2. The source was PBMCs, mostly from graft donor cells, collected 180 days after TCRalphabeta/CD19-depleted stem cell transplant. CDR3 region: CASTEWGGPRNEQFF. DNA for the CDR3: TGTGCCAGCACCGAATGGGGAGGGCCCCGGAATGAGCAGTTCTTC.